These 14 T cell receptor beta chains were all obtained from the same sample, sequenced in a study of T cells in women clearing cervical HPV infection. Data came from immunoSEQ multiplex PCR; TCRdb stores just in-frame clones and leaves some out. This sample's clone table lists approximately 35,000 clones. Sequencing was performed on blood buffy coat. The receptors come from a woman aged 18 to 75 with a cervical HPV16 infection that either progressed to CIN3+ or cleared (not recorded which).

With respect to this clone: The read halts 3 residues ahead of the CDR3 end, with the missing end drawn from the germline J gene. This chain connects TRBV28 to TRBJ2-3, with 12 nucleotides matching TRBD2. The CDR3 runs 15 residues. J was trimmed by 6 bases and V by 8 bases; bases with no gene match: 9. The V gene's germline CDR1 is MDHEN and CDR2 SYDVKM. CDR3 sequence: CASVRTSGIFDTQYF. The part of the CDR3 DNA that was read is TGTGCCAGCGTACGGACTAGCGGGATATTTGATACG. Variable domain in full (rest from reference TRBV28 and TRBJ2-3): DVKVTQSSRYLVKRTGEKVFLECVQDMDHENMFWYRQDPGLGLRLIYFSYDVKMKEKGDIPEGYSVSREKKERFSLILESASTNQTSMYLCASVRTSGIFDTQYFGPGTRLTVL.

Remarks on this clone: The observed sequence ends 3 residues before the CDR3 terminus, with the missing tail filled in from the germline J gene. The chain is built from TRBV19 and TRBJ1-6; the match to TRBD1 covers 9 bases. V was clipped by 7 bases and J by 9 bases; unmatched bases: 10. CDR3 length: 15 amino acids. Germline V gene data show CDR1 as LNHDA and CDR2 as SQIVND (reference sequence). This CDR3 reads CASTPTGGGSSPLHF. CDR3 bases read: TGTGCCAGTACCCCGACAGGGGGGGGGAGTTCACCC.

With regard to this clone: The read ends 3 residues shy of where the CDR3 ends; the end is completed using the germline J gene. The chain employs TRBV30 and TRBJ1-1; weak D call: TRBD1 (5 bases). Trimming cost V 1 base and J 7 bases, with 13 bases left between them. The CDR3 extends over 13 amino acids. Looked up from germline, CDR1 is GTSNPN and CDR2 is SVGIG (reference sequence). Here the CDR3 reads CAWSAGFLSEAFF. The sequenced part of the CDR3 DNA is TGTGCCTGGAGTGCAGGGTTTCTCAGTGAA.

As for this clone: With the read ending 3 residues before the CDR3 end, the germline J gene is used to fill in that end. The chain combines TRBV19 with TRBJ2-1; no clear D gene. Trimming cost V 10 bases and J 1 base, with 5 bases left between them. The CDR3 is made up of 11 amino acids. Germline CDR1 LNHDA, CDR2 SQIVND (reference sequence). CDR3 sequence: CAIGSYNEQFF. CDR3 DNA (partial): TGTGCCATCGGGTCCTACAATGAG.

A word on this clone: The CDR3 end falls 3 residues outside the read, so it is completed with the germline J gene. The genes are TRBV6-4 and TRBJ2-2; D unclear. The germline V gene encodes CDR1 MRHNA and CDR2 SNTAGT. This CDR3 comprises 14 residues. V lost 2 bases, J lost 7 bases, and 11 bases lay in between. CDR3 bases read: TGTGCCAGCAGTGACGGGCAGGAAGGCGGGGAG. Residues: CASSDGQEGGE. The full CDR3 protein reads CASSDGQEGGELFF.

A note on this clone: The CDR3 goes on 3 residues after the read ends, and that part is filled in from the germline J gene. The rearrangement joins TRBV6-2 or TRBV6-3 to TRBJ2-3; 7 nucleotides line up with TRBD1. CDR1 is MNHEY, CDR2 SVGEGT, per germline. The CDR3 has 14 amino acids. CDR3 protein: CASSSTGWVQPQYF. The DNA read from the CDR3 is TGTGCCAGCAGCTCGACAGGGTGGGTTCAGCCG.

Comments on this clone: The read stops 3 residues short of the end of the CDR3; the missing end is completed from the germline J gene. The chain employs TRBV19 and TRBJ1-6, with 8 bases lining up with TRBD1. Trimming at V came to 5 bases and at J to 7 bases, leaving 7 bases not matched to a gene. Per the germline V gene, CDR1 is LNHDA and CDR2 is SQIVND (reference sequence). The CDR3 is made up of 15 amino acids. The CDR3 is CASSVGQGPNSPLHF. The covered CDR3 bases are TGTGCCAGTAGTGTCGGACAGGGCCCAAATTCACCC.

Partial CDR3 DNA: TGTGCCAGTTGTCACCCCGGGACAGGGACCCGCCGCGGCACCGGGGAG. Translated: CASCHPGTGTRRGTGE. The complete CDR3 reads CASCHPGTGTRRGTGELFF. The V call is TRBV19, the J call TRBJ2-2; TRBD1 matches 9 bases. The CDR3 extends 3 residues past the end of the read, so its final part is completed from the germline J gene. J was trimmed by 4 bases and V by 8 bases; bases with no gene match: 20. Germline lookup yields CDR1 LNHDA and CDR2 SQIVND (reference sequence). The CDR3 has 19 amino acids.

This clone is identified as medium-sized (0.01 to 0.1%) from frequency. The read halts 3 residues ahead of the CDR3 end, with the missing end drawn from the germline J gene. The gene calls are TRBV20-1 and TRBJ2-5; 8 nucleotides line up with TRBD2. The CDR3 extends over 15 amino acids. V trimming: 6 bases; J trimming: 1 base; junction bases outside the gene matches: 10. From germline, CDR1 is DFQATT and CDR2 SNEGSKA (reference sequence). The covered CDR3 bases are TGCAGTGCCGCCCCTAGCGGGCAATTCCAAGAGACC. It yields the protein CSAAPSGQFQET. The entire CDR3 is CSAAPSGQFQETQYF.

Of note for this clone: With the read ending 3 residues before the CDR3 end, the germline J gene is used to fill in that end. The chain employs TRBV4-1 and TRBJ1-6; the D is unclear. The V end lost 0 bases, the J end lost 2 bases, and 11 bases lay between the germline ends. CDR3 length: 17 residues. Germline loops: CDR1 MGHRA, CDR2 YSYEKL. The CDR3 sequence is CASSQETALTYNSPLHF. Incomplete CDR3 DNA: TGCGCCAGCAGCCAAGAAACAGCCCTAACCTATAATTCACCC.

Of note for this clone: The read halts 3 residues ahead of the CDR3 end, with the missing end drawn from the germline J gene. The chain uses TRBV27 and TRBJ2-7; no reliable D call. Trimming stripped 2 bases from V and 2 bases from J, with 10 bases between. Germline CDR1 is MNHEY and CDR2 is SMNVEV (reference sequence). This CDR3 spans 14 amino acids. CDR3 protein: CASSLGGRPYEQYF. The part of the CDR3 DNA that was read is TGTGCCAGCAGTTTAGGCGGCAGACCCTACGAG.

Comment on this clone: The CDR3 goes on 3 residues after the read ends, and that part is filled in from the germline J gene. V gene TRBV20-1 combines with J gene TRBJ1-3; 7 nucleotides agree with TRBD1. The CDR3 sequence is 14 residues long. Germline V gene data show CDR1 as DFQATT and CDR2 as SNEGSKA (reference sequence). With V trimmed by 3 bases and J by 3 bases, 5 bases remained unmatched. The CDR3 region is CSASGRTGGNTIYF. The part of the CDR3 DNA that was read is TGCAGTGCTAGCGGCCGGACAGGTGGAAACACC.

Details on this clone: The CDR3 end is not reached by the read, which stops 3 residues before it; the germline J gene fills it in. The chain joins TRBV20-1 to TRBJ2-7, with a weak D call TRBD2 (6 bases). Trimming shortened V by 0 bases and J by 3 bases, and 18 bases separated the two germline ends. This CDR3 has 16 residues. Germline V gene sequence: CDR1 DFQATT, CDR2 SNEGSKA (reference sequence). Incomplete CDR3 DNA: TGCAGTGCTAGAGATAAAGAACTAGCAGGCCACTACGAG. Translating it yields CSARDKELAGHYE. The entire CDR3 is CSARDKELAGHYEQYF.

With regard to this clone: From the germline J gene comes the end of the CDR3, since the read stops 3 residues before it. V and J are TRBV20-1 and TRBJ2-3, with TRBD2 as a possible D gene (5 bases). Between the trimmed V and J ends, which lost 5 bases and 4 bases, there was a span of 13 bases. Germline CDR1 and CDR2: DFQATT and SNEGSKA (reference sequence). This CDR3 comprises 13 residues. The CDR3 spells CSAHPRGSDTQYF. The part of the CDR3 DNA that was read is TGCAGTGCTCATCCTCGAGGGTCAGATACG.